The clone carrying this T cell receptor (beta chain) was detected once. Only Caucasian adults living in Nashville, Tennessee made up the donor group. A split of CD4+ cells into CD45RA+ naive and CD45RA-negative memory subsets was performed. The data stem from a study of shared clonotypes between healthy human individuals. This CDR3 has 14 residues. J gave up 3 bases and V 5 bases, and 4 bases lay outside the gene matches. CDR1 is SGHTA and CDR2 is FQGTGA in the germline V gene. Using immunoSEQ multiplex PCR, the repertoire was profiled, and TCRdb retains in-frame clones only, with some absent. The sample lists about 1.1 million clones; around three quarters were seen once.

The sample consisted of memory CD4+ T cells from PBMCs. Subset specified: CD45RA-negative fraction. V usage is TRBV7-3 and J usage is TRBJ1-3; 7 nucleotides match TRBD1. The clonotype was recovered from a man aged 18 to 30 in good health. Some clones in this sample may be carry-over from other donors' samples. The CDR3 nucleotides read TGTGCCAGCAGCCCAGGGGGAGGTGGAAACACCATATATTTT. It specifies CASSPGGGGNTIYF.